This is a list of T cell receptor beta chains from one sample in a study of T cells in Graves' hyperthyroidism and ophthalmopathy. TCRdb recomputed calls from the multiplex PCR reads with MiXCR, one row per CDR3 protein. Here the sample spans hundreds of thousands of distinct CDR3 sequences, roughly 15% being singletons. The sequenced sample was blood. Receptors originate from a woman under 30 with Graves' hyperthyroidism. Both conserved end residues are part of each CDR3. Fields, in order: CDR3 protein, CDR3 DNA, V gene, D gene, clone size, CDR3 length, J gene. A D gene is named only where the DNA matches it firmly. Clone size is given for some rows only: seen once, a few or many times, or a class if the clone is expanded.

CASSFRLVGNNQPQHF TGCGCCAGCAGCTTTAGACTGGTGGGGAACAATCAGCCCCAGCATTTT TRBV4-1 . . 16 TRBJ1-5
CSAEHLSSYEQYF TGCAGTGCTGAACATCTAAGCTCCTACGAGCAGTACTTC TRBV20-1 . many 13 TRBJ2-7
CASSGTSEGEQYF TGTGCCAGCAGCGGGACTAGCGAAGGCGAGCAGTACTTC TRBV6-2/TRBV6-3 TRBD2 many 13 TRBJ2-7
CATSDLPQGDSNEQFF TGTGCCACCAGTGATTTGCCACAGGGGGATTCCAATGAGCAGTTCTTC TRBV24-1 TRBD1 . 16 TRBJ2-1
CASSAGNPSFYEQYF TGCGCCAGCAGCGCCGGGAACCCCTCTTTCTACGAGCAGTACTTC TRBV5-1 . many 15 TRBJ2-7
CASSLPSDEAFF TGTGCCAGCAGCCTACCGAGCGACGAAGCTTTCTTT TRBV3-1 . many 12 TRBJ1-1
CASSLLGSNTEAFF TGTGCCAGCAGCTTATTGGGATCGAACACTGAAGCTTTCTTT TRBV7-3 . many 14 TRBJ1-1
CASSYSNQKELFF TGTGCCAGCAGTTACTCGAACCAGAAGGAGCTGTTTTTT TRBV6-5 . many 13 TRBJ2-2
CASSSRVKAGELFF TGTGCCAGCAGCTCCCGGGTTAAGGCCGGGGAGCTGTTTTTT TRBV12-3/TRBV12-4 . . 14 TRBJ2-2
CASSSVGWTDTQYF TGCGCCAGCAGCTCAGTGGGTTGGACAGATACGCAGTATTTT TRBV5-1 . . 14 TRBJ2-3
CASSKGGGYGYTF TGTGCCAGCAGTAAAGGGGGCGGCTATGGCTACACCTTC TRBV6-1 TRBD1 few 13 TRBJ1-2
CAGGVSGANVLTF TGTGCTGGGGGGGTCTCTGGGGCCAACGTCCTGACTTTC TRBV19 TRBD2 . 13 TRBJ2-6
CASSTRTVRETQYF TGTGCCAGCAGTACCCGGACGGTACGAGAGACCCAGTACTTC TRBV6-1 . few 14 TRBJ2-5
CASSPGLVPGHEQFF TGTGCCAGCAGCCCCGGACTAGTCCCGGGGCATGAGCAGTTCTTC TRBV7-8 TRBD2 many 15 TRBJ2-1
CASSRNRRYEQYF TGTGCCAGCAGTCGAAATAGGCGATACGAGCAGTACTTC TRBV6-1 . few 13 TRBJ2-7
CAWSPAPMERGNQPQHF TGTGCCTGGAGTCCTGCCCCTATGGAGAGGGGCAATCAGCCCCAGCATTTT TRBV30 . . 17 TRBJ1-5
CASSVGQGRTEAFF TGTGCCAGCAGCGTAGGGCAGGGACGGACTGAAGCTTTCTTT TRBV9 . many 14 TRBJ1-1
CASSPGLAGGVTYEQYF TGTGCCAGCTCACCAGGTCTAGCGGGAGGAGTTACCTACGAGCAGTACTTC TRBV18 TRBD2 many 17 TRBJ2-7
CAIQDGSSYNEQFF TGTGCCATCCAGGACGGGTCCTCCTACAATGAGCAGTTCTTC TRBV7-9 . many 14 TRBJ2-1
CASSYTFNEKLFF TGTGCCAGCAGCTACACCTTTAATGAAAAACTGTTTTTT TRBV11-2 . few 13 TRBJ1-4
CASRRDVADFYEQYF TGCGCCAGCAGAAGGGACGTAGCGGATTTCTACGAGCAGTACTTC TRBV5-1 . . 15 TRBJ2-7
CASSPGGREKLFF TGTGCCAGCAGCCCGGGCGGTAGGGAAAAACTGTTTTTT TRBV14 . . 13 TRBJ1-4
CAWSMIAGAYEQYF TGTGCCTGGAGTATGATAGCGGGAGCCTACGAGCAGTACTTC TRBV30 TRBD2 . 14 TRBJ2-7